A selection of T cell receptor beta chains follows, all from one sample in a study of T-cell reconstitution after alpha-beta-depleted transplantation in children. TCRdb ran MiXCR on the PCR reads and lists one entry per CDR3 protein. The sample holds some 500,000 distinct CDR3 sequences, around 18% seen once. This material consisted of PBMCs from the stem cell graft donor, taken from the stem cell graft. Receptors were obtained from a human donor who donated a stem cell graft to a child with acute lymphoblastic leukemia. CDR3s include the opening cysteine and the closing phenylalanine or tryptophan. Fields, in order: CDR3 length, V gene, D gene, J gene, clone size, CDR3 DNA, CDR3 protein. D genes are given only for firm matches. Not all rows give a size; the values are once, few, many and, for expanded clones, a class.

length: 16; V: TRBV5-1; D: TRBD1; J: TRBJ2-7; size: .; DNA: TGCGCCAGCAGCGGTCGAGCCGGACAGGGGAGAAACGAGCAGTACTTC; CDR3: CASSGRAGQGRNEQYF
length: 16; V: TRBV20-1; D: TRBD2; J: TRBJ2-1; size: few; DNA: TGCAGTGCTATGGGAGGCGGGAGTTACCTATTGAATGAGCAGTTCTTC; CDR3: CSAMGGGSYLLNEQFF
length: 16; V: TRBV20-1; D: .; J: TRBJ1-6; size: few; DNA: TGCAGTGCTAGATCTTCGCTCGCCCGAGACGGTTCACCCCTCCACTTT; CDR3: CSARSSLARDGSPLHF
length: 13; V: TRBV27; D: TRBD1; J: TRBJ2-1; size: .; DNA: TGTGCCAGCAGAGGGACAGGGTACGGTGAGCAGTTCTTC; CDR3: CASRGTGYGEQFF
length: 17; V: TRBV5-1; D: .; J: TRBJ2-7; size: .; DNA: TGCGCCAGCAGCTTGGGCCCTCGACACTTCGGGGACTACGAGCAGTACTTC; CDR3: CASSLGPRHFGDYEQYF
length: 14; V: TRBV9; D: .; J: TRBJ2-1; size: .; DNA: TGTGCCAGCAGCGTAGATTGGACAGACAATGAGCAGTTCTTC; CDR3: CASSVDWTDNEQFF
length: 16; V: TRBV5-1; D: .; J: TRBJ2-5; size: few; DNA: TGCGCCAGCAATGACCCGGGACACCCAAAGCAAGAGACCCAGTACTTC; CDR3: CASNDPGHPKQETQYF
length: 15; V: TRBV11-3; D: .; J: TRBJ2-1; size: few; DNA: TGTGCCAGCAGCTTACGCGGCAGCCCGGGGAATGAGCAGTTCTTC; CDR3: CASSLRGSPGNEQFF
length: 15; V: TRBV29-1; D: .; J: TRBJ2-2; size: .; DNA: TGCAGCGTTGAGCGGGACAGCATCCACACCGGGGAGCTGTTTTTT; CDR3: CSVERDSIHTGELFF
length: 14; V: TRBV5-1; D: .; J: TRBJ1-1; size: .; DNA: TGCGCCAGCAGCTTTGCAGGGGCGGGAACTGAAGCTTTCTTT; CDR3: CASSFAGAGTEAFF
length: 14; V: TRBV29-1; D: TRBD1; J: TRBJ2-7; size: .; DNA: TGCAGCGTTTTGCCGGGACAGGGTATGGACGAGCAGTACTTC; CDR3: CSVLPGQGMDEQYF
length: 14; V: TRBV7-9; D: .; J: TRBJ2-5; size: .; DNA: TGTGCCAGCAGCACCGAGGACAGCTGGGAGACCCAGTACTTC; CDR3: CASSTEDSWETQYF
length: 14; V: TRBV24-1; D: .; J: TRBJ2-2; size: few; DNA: TGTGCCACCAGTGATTTTCCTAACACCGGGGAGCTGTTTTTT; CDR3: CATSDFPNTGELFF
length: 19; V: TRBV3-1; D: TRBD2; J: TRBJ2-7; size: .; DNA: TGTGCCAGCAGCCAAGATGGGAGCGGGAGTAACCCCCCTACGCCCGAGCAGTACTTC; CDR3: CASSQDGSGSNPPTPEQYF
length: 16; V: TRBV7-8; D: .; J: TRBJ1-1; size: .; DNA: TGTGCCAGCAGCCTACGCCCGTGGCGGGTGAACACTGAAGCTTTCTTT; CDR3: CASSLRPWRVNTEAFF
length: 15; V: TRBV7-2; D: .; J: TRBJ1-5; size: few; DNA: TGTGCCAGCAGCTTACAGGGGAGGGGCGTGGATCCCCAGCATTTT; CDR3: CASSLQGRGVDPQHF
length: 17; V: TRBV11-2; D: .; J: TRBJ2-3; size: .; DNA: TGTGCCAGCAGCTTATCTATCTACAGATCTACCACAGATACGCAGTATTTT; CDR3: CASSLSIYRSTTDTQYF
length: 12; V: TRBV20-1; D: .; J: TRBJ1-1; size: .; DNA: TGCAGTGCTAGCCTGGACCAGACTGAAGCTTTCTTT; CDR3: CSASLDQTEAFF
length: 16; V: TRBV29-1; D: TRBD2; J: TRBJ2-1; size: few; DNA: TGCAGCGTTGAATTCGGTGCGGGAGATAAGTTCATCGAGCAGTTCTTC; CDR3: CSVEFGAGDKFIEQFF
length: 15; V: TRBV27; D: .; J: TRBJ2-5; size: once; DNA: TGTGCCAGCAGTTTTTCGGACCAGACCCAAGAGACCCAGTACTTC; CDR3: CASSFSDQTQETQYF
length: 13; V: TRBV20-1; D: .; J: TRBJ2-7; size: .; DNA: TGCAGTGCTAACCGGGGCAGCGCCTACGAGCAGTACTTC; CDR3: CSANRGSAYEQYF
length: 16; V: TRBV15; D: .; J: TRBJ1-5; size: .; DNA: TGTGCCACCGGTAATTACGGCGAACAGTTCGATCAGCCCCAGCATTTT; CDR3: CATGNYGEQFDQPQHF
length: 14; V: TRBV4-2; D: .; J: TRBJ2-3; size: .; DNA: TGTGCCAGCAGCCAAGGAGGGAGAAGGGATACGCAGTATTTT; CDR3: CASSQGGRRDTQYF
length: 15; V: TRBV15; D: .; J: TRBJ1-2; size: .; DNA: TGTGCCACCAGCGTTCGACAGGTCTTACCCTATGGCTACACCTTC; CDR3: CATSVRQVLPYGYTF
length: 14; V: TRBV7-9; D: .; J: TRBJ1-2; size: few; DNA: TGTGCCAGCAGCTTTAAGCGACAGAACTATGGCTACACCTTC; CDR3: CASSFKRQNYGYTF
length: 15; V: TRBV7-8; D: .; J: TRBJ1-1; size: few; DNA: TGTGCCAGCAGCTTTAACAGGGTACGGAACACTGAAGCTTTCTTT; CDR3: CASSFNRVRNTEAFF
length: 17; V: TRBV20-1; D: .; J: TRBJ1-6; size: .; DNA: TGCAGTGCTAGCAGTTTACAGGGTTTCCCCTATAATTCCCCCCTCCACTTT; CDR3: CSASSLQGFPYNSPLHF
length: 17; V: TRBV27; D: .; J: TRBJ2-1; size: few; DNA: TGTGCCAGCCGACTCAGCGGTCCAGACCTCTCCTACAATGAGCAGTTCTTC; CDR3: CASRLSGPDLSYNEQFF
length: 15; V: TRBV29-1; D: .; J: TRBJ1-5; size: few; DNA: TGCAGCGTTGCGATGGAGGGGTATAGCAATCAGCCCCAGCATTTT; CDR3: CSVAMEGYSNQPQHF
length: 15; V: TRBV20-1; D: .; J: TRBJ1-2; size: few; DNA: TGCAGTGCTAGAGAGCGGGGCACAGGGCTCTTTGGCTACACCTTC; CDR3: CSARERGTGLFGYTF
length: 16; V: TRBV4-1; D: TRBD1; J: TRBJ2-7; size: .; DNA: TGCGCCAGCAGCCAAGATCGGGGGACAGGGCGTCGCGAGCAGTACTTC; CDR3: CASSQDRGTGRREQYF
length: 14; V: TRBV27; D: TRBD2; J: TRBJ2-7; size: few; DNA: TGTGCCAGCAGTTTGAGACTAGCTTACTTCGAGCAGTACTTC; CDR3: CASSLRLAYFEQYF
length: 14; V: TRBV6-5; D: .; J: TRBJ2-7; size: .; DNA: TGTGCCAGCAGTTACTCGATAAAAGCAGGCGAGCAGTACTTC; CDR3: CASSYSIKAGEQYF
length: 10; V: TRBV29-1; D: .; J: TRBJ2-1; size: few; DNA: TGCAGCGCTATAGGTAATGAGCAGTTCTTC; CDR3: CSAIGNEQFF
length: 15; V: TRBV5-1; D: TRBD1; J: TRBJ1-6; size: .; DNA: TGCGCCAGCAGCCCGGGGGACAGCGTAAGAGGACCCCTCCACTTT; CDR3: CASSPGDSVRGPLHF
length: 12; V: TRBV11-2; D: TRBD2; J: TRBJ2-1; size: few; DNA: TGTGCCAGCAGCCCGGGAGGGGCCGAGCAGTTCTTC; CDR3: CASSPGGAEQFF
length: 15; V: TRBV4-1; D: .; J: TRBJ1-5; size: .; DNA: TGCGCCAGCAGCCATTCAGGTTCTAGCAATCAGCCCCAGCATTTT; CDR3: CASSHSGSSNQPQHF
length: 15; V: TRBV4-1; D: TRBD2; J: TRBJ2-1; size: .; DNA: TGCGCCAGCAGCCAGGGACTAGCGGTCTACAATGAGCAGTTCTTC; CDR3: CASSQGLAVYNEQFF
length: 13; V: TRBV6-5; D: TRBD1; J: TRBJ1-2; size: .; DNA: TGTGCCAGCAGTTACTCACAGGGGAATGGCTACACCTTC; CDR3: CASSYSQGNGYTF
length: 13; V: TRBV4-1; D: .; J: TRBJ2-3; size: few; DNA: TGCGCCAGCAGCCAAGATCTGGAAGATACGCAGTATTTT; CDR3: CASSQDLEDTQYF
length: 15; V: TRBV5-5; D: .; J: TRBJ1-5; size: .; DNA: TGTGCCAGCAGCTTGGGACAGACCAGCAATCAGCCCCAGCATTTT; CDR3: CASSLGQTSNQPQHF
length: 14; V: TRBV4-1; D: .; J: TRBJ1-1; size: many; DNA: TGCGCCAGCAGCCAAGAACCAATGAACACTGAAGCTTTCTTT; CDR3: CASSQEPMNTEAFF
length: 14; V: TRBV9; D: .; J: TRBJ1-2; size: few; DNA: TGTGCCAGCAGCGTAGAAGGCCACAACTATGGCTACACCTTC; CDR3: CASSVEGHNYGYTF
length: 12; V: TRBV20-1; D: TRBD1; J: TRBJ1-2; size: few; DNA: TGCAGTGCCGCTGACAGGGTGTCTGGCTACACCTTC; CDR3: CSAADRVSGYTF
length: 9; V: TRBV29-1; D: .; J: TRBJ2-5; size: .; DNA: TGCACCAAAAAGGAGGCCCAGTACTTC; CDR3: CTKKEAQYF
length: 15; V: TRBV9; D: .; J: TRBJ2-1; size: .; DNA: TGTGCCAGCAGCTCCCCCCTAGTTCCCTACAATGAGCAGTTCTTC; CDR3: CASSSPLVPYNEQFF
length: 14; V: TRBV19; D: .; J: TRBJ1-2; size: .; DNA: TGTGCCAGTAGTACCTCAACACACATGGCTGGCTACACCTTC; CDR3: CASSTSTHMAGYTF
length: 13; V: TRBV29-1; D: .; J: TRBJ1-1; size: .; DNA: TGCAGCGCCGAGGGGGTCCTGAACACTGAAGCTTTCTTT; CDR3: CSAEGVLNTEAFF
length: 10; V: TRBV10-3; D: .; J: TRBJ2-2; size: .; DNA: TGTGCCCCCCACACCGGGGAGCTGTTTTTT; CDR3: CAPHTGELFF
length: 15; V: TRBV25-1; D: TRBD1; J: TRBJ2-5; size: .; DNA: TGTGCCAGCAGTGAACCACAGGGGGCTAAAGAGACCCAGTACTTC; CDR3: CASSEPQGAKETQYF
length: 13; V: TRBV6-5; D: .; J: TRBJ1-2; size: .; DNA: TGTGCCAGCAGTTACAGAGCTAACTATGGCTACACCTTC; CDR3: CASSYRANYGYTF
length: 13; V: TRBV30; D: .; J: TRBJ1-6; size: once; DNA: TGTGGGATCAGTGCTCTCGCCGATTCACCCCTCCACTTT; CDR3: CGISALADSPLHF
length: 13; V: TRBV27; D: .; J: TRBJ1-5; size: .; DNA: TGTGCCAGCAGTTCCAGCTTCAATCAGCCCCAGCATTTT; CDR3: CASSSSFNQPQHF